What follows describes a single T cell receptor beta chain. Participants spanned ages about 18 to 95 years and resided in about two dozen US areas. The method was immunoSEQ multiplex PCR; TCRdb's version includes in-frame clones alone and lacks a portion of them. Of more than 350,000 clones detected, about 88% appear once; the ten largest clones hold 1.4% to 1.5%. The data were taken from a study of blood T cell repertoires in COVID-19. On the study more broadly: In each case, the material was cDNA or gDNA derived from T cells, B-cell-depleted T cells, or PBMCs.

Sequenced sample: PBMCs or T cells enriched from blood (not recorded which). The sequence was obtained from a woman younger than 35 who had been exposed to COVID-19.

The CDR3 nucleotides are TGTGCCAGCAACCACGGGATGAACACCGGGGAGCTGTTTTTT. Its translation: CASNHGMNTGELFF. The J gene is TRBJ2-2, the V gene TRBV3-1 (or the pseudogene TRBV3-2); possible D gene TRBD2, 5 bases. From germline, CDR1 is LGHDT and CDR2 YNNKEL (reference sequence). V lost 7 bases, J lost 1 base, and 10 bases lay in between. The CDR3 totals 14 residues.